This TCR beta chain appears in the sequencing data of a study of lymphopenia after photon versus proton radiotherapy. Study observations and caveats: Oligoclonal CD8+ Temra expansion after nadir drove photon patients' diversity drop. Proton therapy kept repertoires fairly stable, unlike photons, which gained effector/memory cells.

Germline-derived CDR1 and CDR2 are LNHDA and SQIVND (reference sequence). Trimming removed 1 base at V and 6 bases at J, with 9 bases between. This CDR3 comprises 14 residues. The repertoire was sequenced with immunoSEQ multiplex PCR; TCRdb's copy has only in-frame clones and lacks some. The top ten hold about 2.2% of the sample, which has about 70,000 clones, about 90% seen once. As concerns this clone: The antigen is undetermined.

The source is a middle-aged woman with cholangiocarcinoma. The sample in question was peripheral blood, obtained from a patient treated with photon-based radiotherapy. The chain uses TRBV19 and TRBJ2-2; D not certain. CDR3 bases: TGTGCCAGTAGTATAGCCCTCCCGTCCGGGGAGCTGTTTTTT. Amino acids: CASSIALPSGELFF.